These 23 T cell receptor beta chains were sequenced from one sample in a study of T cells after yellow fever vaccination. TCRdb re-derived calls from the 5' RACE reads in MiXCR, one entry per CDR3 protein. The data contain some 340,000 distinct CDR3 sequences, roughly 10% of them seen just once; the ten biggest clones take up about 3%. Material: CD4+ T cells sorted from PBMCs, obtained 45 days after the yellow fever booster vaccination. The receptors shown here come from a man between 18 and 29 years old who received the YFV17D yellow fever vaccine.

Only a few counts were recorded for this clonotype. The J gene is TRBJ2-5, the V gene TRBV28; D call uncertain. Germline V gene lookup returns CDR1 MDHEN and CDR2 SYDVKM. V lost 8 bases to trimming and J lost 4 bases, with 14 bases between them. The CDR3 sequence is 13 residues long. CDR3 protein: CASGSGALETQYF. CDR3 in DNA: TGTGCCAGCGGATCTGGCGCCTTAGAGACCCAGTACTTC.

This sequence joins TRBV4-1 and TRBJ2-5, with 11 bases fitting TRBD2. Looked up from germline, CDR1 is MGHRA and CDR2 is YSYEKL. The CDR3 totals 18 residues. After removal of 0 bases from V and 2 bases from J, the junction contained 8 bases not matched to a gene. In nucleotides, the CDR3 is TGCGCCAGCAGCCAAGAATTAGCGGGGGGGCCGCGGCAAGAGACCCAGTACTTC. It is translated as CASSQELAGGPRQETQYF.

Only a few counts were recorded for this clonotype. The chain employs TRBV7-2 and TRBJ1-1, with D possibly matching TRBD1 (5 bases). CDR3 length equals 14 residues. Germline V gives CDR1 SGHTA, CDR2 FQGNSA. Trimming shortened V by 2 bases and J by 6 bases, and 13 bases separated the two germline ends. The CDR3 protein is CASSLMSRDPEAFF. The CDR3 DNA reads as TGTGCCAGCAGCTTAATGTCTAGGGACCCTGAAGCTTTCTTT.

This rearrangement joins TRBV13 to TRBJ2-2; 14 bases map to TRBD2. The germline gives CDR1 PRHDT, CDR2 FYEKMQ (reference sequence). This CDR3 is built from 18 residues. Trimming cost V 2 bases and J 7 bases; bases outside gene matches: 9. This chain's CDR3 is CASSLSPGTSGGFGELFF. The CDR3 region has the DNA TGTGCCAGCAGCTTAAGTCCCGGGACTAGCGGGGGCTTCGGGGAGCTGTTTTTT.

The rearrangement uses TRBV18 and TRBJ2-3, with D unresolved. The germline V gene has CDR1 KGHSH and CDR2 LQKENI. Deletions cut 3 bases from V and 2 bases from J, with 9 bases between. The CDR3 has 14 amino acids. Written as DNA, the CDR3 is TGTGCCAGCTCACCCCAGACAAACACAGATACGCAGTATTTT. As protein: CASSPQTNTDTQYF.

V usage is TRBV12-3 or TRBV12-4 and J usage is TRBJ2-3; D is possibly TRBD1 or TRBD2 (5 bases each). There are 13 residues in the CDR3. Trimming stripped 6 bases from V and 11 bases from J, with 18 bases between. This CDR3 is CASRRPGPGGQYF. CDR3 coding DNA: TGTGCCAGCAGGCGACCGGGGCCCGGCGGGCAGTATTTT.

This clonotype has a count of ten or more. The V gene is TRBV5-6, the J gene TRBJ1-5; no firm D call. V was cut by 4 bases and J by 3 bases, with 14 bases left in between. The CDR3 totals 15 residues. From germline, CDR1 is SGHDT and CDR2 YYEEEE. CDR3 amino acids: CASSAEGGYNQPQHF. The CDR3 DNA is TGTGCCAGCAGCGCGGAGGGAGGATACAATCAGCCCCAGCATTTT.

CDR3 sequence: CASSQARANRQGRAGELFF. The CDR3 bases are TGCGCCAGCAGCCAAGCTAGGGCGAATAGACAGGGTCGCGCCGGGGAGCTGTTTTTT. The chain links TRBV4-3 to TRBJ2-2; 7 positions match TRBD1. The CDR3 has 19 amino acids. The germline CDR1 and CDR2 sequences are LGHNA and YSLEER. Losses at the gene ends were 1 base for V and 6 bases for J; bases not matched to a gene: 17.

This clonotype was counted once. Germline is not matched at one junction end, which may reflect a read error. The chain joins TRBV7-2 to TRBJ2-1; 10 positions agree with TRBD2. Per germline, CDR1 SGHTA and CDR2 FQGNSA. There are 15 residues in the CDR3. The CDR3 nucleotides read TGTGCCAGCAGCAATAGCGGGGGGAACTACTATGAGCAGTTCTTC. As protein: CASSNSGGNYYEQFF.

This clonotype appeared many times. The chain carries TRBV12-3 or TRBV12-4 and TRBJ2-4; 11 bases match TRBD2. J was trimmed by 4 bases and V by 6 bases; bases with no gene match: 8. CDR3 size: 16 residues. The CDR3 DNA is TGTGCCAGCAGGGAGAGTAGCGGGGGGGAGAAAAACATTCAGTACTTC. Its protein is CASRESSGGEKNIQYF.

This clonotype was counted only a few times. J is TRBJ2-1 and V is TRBV14; a weak D match, TRBD2 (5 bases). CDR1 is SGHDN, CDR2 FVKESK, per germline. CDR3 length: 14 amino acids. Trimming left V 6 bases short and J 0 bases short, with 9 bases between. The CDR3 nucleotides read TGTGCCAGCAGGAAACTAGGCTCCTACAATGAGCAGTTCTTC. It encodes CASRKLGSYNEQFF.

This clonotype was picked up many times. The genes are TRBV12-3 or TRBV12-4 and TRBJ2-2; D remains ambiguous. The germline V and J ends were trimmed by 3 bases and 6 bases, with 8 bases remaining between them. This CDR3 contains 13 residues. The CDR3 DNA is TGTGCCAGCAGTTTGTTTGGGCCCGGGGAGCTGTTTTTT. This encodes CASSLFGPGELFF.

This clonotype has only a few counts. V usage is TRBV7-2 and J usage is TRBJ2-2; TRBD1 aligns across 8 bases. Germline V gives CDR1 SGHTA, CDR2 FQGNSA. After removal of 6 bases from V and 1 base from J, the junction contained 7 bases not matched to a gene. The CDR3 length is 16 residues. CDR3 loop: CASRYTGTGNTGELFF. The CDR3 region has the DNA TGTGCCAGCAGATATACCGGGACAGGGAACACCGGGGAGCTGTTTTTT.

Many counts were recorded for this clonotype. The chain links TRBV7-9 to TRBJ2-1, with 9 nucleotides matching TRBD2. The CDR3 has 16 amino acids. Trimming took 2 bases from V and 1 from J; bases not matched to a gene: 3. Germline CDR1 reads SEHNR; CDR2 reads FQNEAQ (reference sequence). For the CDR3, the DNA is TGTGCCAGCAGCTTATCGCTAGCGGGGTCCTACAATGAGCAGTTCTTC. It specifies CASSLSLAGSYNEQFF.

This clonotype was recorded a few times. V gene TRBV4-2 combines with J gene TRBJ2-3; 10 bases map to TRBD2. Germline V gene lookup returns CDR1 LGHNA and CDR2 YNFKEQ. V dropped 6 bases and J dropped 0; count of bases not matched to a gene: 9. CDR3 length: 17 residues. CDR3 nucleotides: TGTGCCAGCAGGCCTCTAGCGGGGGCGTCTAGCACAGATACGCAGTATTTT. Translating it yields CASRPLAGASSTDTQYF.

This clonotype was counted only a few times. This chain connects TRBV4-1 to TRBJ1-4; 8 bases fit TRBD1. V lost 4 bases, J lost 10 bases, and 8 bases stayed unmatched. Germline V gene lookup returns CDR1 MGHRA and CDR2 YSYEKL. The CDR3 runs 14 residues. The CDR3 loop reads CASSRGQGAGKLFF. The CDR3 DNA is TGCGCCAGCAGCCGCGGACAGGGAGCTGGAAAACTGTTTTTT.

This clonotype came up a few times. The rearrangement joins TRBV27 to TRBJ2-7; TRBD1 matches 8 bases. This CDR3 spans 16 amino acids. The germline CDR1 and CDR2 sequences are MNHEY and SMNVEV (reference sequence). The V gene end was trimmed by 5 bases and the J gene end by 0 bases; junction bases not matched to a gene: 9. The CDR3, as DNA: TGTGCCAGCAGTCCAGGGACAGGCGCCAGCTCCTACGAGCAGTACGTC. It translates to CASSPGTGASSYEQYV.

Many counts were recorded for this clonotype. The chain carries TRBV3-1 and TRBJ2-1, with D perhaps TRBD2 (5 bases). The CDR3 runs 14 residues. The V end lost 1 base, the J end lost 6 bases, and 10 bases lay between the germline ends. Per germline, CDR1 LGHDT and CDR2 YNNKEL (reference sequence). CDR3 DNA sequence: TGTGCCAGCAGCCAAGGGCTAGAGGGCAATGAGCAGTTCTTC. Translation: CASSQGLEGNEQFF.

This clonotype was counted a few times. This rearrangement joins TRBV12-3 or TRBV12-4 to TRBJ2-7, with D maybe TRBD1 (6 bases). CDR3 size: 15 residues. V was trimmed by 4 bases and J by 2 bases, leaving 15 bases between them. CDR3 DNA: TGTGCCAGCAGTTCCCGGACAGTTGAGCCCTACGAGCAGTACTTC. As protein: CASSSRTVEPYEQYF.

This clonotype occurred a few times. This chain joins TRBV24-1 and TRBJ2-3, with D uncertain. The V end lost 3 bases, the J end lost 0 bases, and 9 bases lay between the germline ends. Germline V lookup: CDR1 KGHDR, CDR2 SFDVKD. The CDR3 is made up of 15 amino acids. In DNA, the CDR3 is TGTGCCACCAGTGATCGGGCTTCTAGCACAGATACGCAGTATTTT. As protein: CATSDRASSTDTQYF.

The J gene is TRBJ1-2, the V gene TRBV5-1; D remains ambiguous. This CDR3 contains 15 residues. Germline V gene data show CDR1 as SGHRS and CDR2 as YFSETQ. Trimming took off 4 bases at V and 7 bases at J, with 20 bases between the two ends. The CDR3 spells CASSLTDGSFGGYTF. The CDR3 coding sequence is TGCGCCAGCAGCCTTACAGACGGGAGTTTTGGTGGCTACACCTTC.

The chain couples TRBV30 to TRBJ2-7, with D unclear. Germline CDR1 is GTSNPN and CDR2 is SVGIG (reference sequence). The CDR3 has 12 amino acids. V gave up 2 bases and J gave up 3 bases, with 8 bases separating them. DNA for the CDR3: TGTGCCTGGAGTCAAGGTGGCTACGAGCAGTACTTC. It yields the protein CAWSQGGYEQYF.

J is TRBJ2-3 and V is TRBV6-4; 14 nucleotides align to TRBD2. Per germline, CDR1 MRHNA and CDR2 SNTAGT. The length of the CDR3 is 15 residues. V lost 2 bases and J lost 6; bases outside the gene matches: 1. The CDR3 DNA sequence: TGTGCCAGCAGTGACGGGACTAGCGGGGGCGATACGCAGTATTTT. It yields the protein CASSDGTSGGDTQYF.